The entry below describes one T cell receptor beta chain. The authors' processing: Reference gene primer amplification in the assay estimated nucleated cell counts. TCRdb's copy holds only in-frame clones and misses some; the assay was immunoSEQ multiplex PCR. V, J and clone size are those of that table, while D and trimming were read from the DNA. The table has 200,000 to 250,000 clones, approximately 83% seen once; the top ten hold around 2%. These data come from a study of blood T cell repertoires in COVID-19. Overall study: Samples representing acute and convalescent COVID-19 were sourced from the United States, Italy and Spain. Nucleic acid was either cDNA or gDNA, and it came from T cells, B-cell-depleted T cells, or PBMCs.

Germline V gene lookup returns CDR1 SGHRS and CDR2 YFSETQ. V was pared by 5 bases and J by 1 base, with 12 bases between. There are 14 residues in the CDR3. This chain uses TRBV5-1 with TRBJ1-1; weak D call: TRBD1 (6 bases). The TCR was taken from a woman in her sixties or seventies with acute or convalescent COVID-19. Sequencing was done on a sample of peripheral blood. DNA of the CDR3: TGCGCCAGCAGATGGGACACGGAGAACACTGAAGCTTTCTTT. It specifies CASRWDTENTEAFF.